Given below is one T cell receptor (beta chain) in context. Trimming took off 0 bases at V and 2 bases at J, with 7 bases between the two ends. There are 14 residues in the CDR3. Germline loops: CDR1 PRHDT, CDR2 FYEKMQ (reference sequence). Splitting of CD4+ cells produced CD45RA+ naive and CD45RA-negative memory subsets. Some clones are missing from TCRdb's copy, which holds only in-frame ones; the method was immunoSEQ multiplex PCR. The data contain around 200,000 clones, 90% to 95% of them singletons. These data come from a study of shared clonotypes between healthy human individuals. V is TRBV13 and J is TRBJ1-2; D uncertain. The origin of this receptor is a woman aged 25 to 39 in good health. Sequenced input: naive CD4+ T cells sorted from blood. The subset here: CD45RA+ positively selected. The CDR3 loop reads CASSLGGSNYGYTF. The CDR3 nucleotides are TGTGCCAGCAGCTTAGGGGGATCCAACTATGGCTACACCTTC. The full variable domain, in which reference TRBV13 and TRBJ1-2 provide the parts outside the CDR3, is AAGVIQSPRHLIKEKRETATLKCYPIPRHDTVYWYQQGPGQDPQFLISFYEKMQSDKGSIPDRFSAQQFSDYHSELNMSSLELGDSALYFCASSLGGSNYGYTFGSGTRLTVV.